The rows below give T cell receptor beta chains drawn from one sample of a study of CD8 T cells in ankylosing spondylitis. MiXCR was run by TCRdb on the 5' RACE reads, yielding one entry per CDR3 protein. This sample has some 400,000 distinct CDR3 sequences, with under 25% found just once. Input material: blood, either unsorted or a sorted T cell fraction (not recorded which). These receptors were obtained from a male donor with ankylosing spondylitis. The CDR3 runs from the conserved cysteine through the conserved F or W. Fields, in order: J gene, V gene, D gene, clone size, CDR3 DNA, CDR3 protein. A D gene is named only where the DNA matches it firmly. Size tells how often a clone was seen (once, few, many) or the class of an expanded clone, and some rows leave it out.

TRBJ1-1 TRBV12-3/TRBV12-4 - - TGTGCCAGCAGTCCCCGCTCCGTTGTGGGTCGGGTTTGGGCTGAAGCTTTCTTT CASSPRSVVGRVWAEAFF
TRBJ2-5 TRBV7-2 TRBD1 few TGTGCCAGCAGCTCCCGTACAGGGGCTGTGGTGGAGACCCAGTACTTC CASSSRTGAVVETQYF
TRBJ2-7 TRBV7-9 - - TGTGCCAGCAGCTTAGGAGCTAGCGCCTACGAGCAGTACTTC CASSLGASAYEQYF
TRBJ2-1 TRBV7-8 TRBD1 few TGTGCCAGCAGCTTAGCGAGGGGGCGCGAAGGAAATGAGCAGTTCTTC CASSLARGREGNEQFF
TRBJ2-4 TRBV7-9 - few TGTGCCAGCAGCTTAGATAAATATGATAACATTCAGTACTTC CASSLDKYDNIQYF
TRBJ2-7 TRBV7-2 TRBD2 few TGTGCCAGCATCAATGCGGGAGGGCCTTACGAGCAGTACTTC CASINAGGPYEQYF
TRBJ2-7 TRBV29-1 - - TGCAGCGTTGAAGATGGTGCGGGGATCGGGCAGTACTTC CSVEDGAGIGQYF
TRBJ2-7 TRBV3-1 TRBD2 few TGTGCCAGCAGCCTTTCGGGAGGAACCTACGAGCAGTACTTC CASSLSGGTYEQYF
TRBJ1-5 TRBV5-6 - - TGTGCCAGCAGCTTGGGTTTCTCCCAGCCCCAGCATTTT CASSLGFSQPQHF
TRBJ2-1 TRBV20-1 TRBD2 few TGCAGTGCTAGAGCACTAGCGGGAAGGGGTGAGCAGTTCTTC CSARALAGRGEQFF
TRBJ2-2 TRBV5-1 - many TGCGCCAGCTACTCAATCCCTGGGGAAAGAGCCGGGGAGCTGTTTTTT CASYSIPGERAGELFF
TRBJ1-4 TRBV2 - - TGTGCCAGCATTTCGGGGTTTTCTGAAAAACTGTTTTTT CASISGFSEKLFF
TRBJ2-1 TRBV28 - - TGTGCCAGCAGCTTACCTCGGCCCAATGAGCAGTTCTTC CASSLPRPNEQFF
TRBJ1-1 TRBV30 - few TGTGCCTGGAGTGTGGGGGGATTGAACACTGAAGCTTTCTTT CAWSVGGLNTEAFF
TRBJ2-2 TRBV20-1 - few TGCAGTGCTAGGCCCTCAGGCAGGACCTCGAACACCGGGGAGCTGTTTTTT CSARPSGRTSNTGELFF
TRBJ2-1 TRBV6-1 TRBD2 - TGTGCCAGCAGTCAAAGACTAGCGGGAGCCCACAATGAGCAGTTCTTC CASSQRLAGAHNEQFF
TRBJ2-3 TRBV5-1 TRBD1 - TGCGCCAGCAGCTTGGGGGACAGGGATATAGATACGCAGTATTTT CASSLGDRDIDTQYF
TRBJ2-7 TRBV20-1 - few TGCAGTGCTAGTGAACAAGGAGAGCAGTACTTC CSASEQGEQYF
TRBJ2-3 TRBV7-9 - - TGTGCCAGCAGCTTAGCGGACGGGAGTCGAGATACGCAGTATTTT CASSLADGSRDTQYF
TRBJ1-2 TRBV7-3 - - TGTGCCAGCGGCCCCGGGGCGAGCTATGGCTACACCTTC CASGPGASYGYTF
TRBJ2-2 TRBV6-5 - few TGTGCCAGCAGTTACAGGAAGGCGAACACCGGGGAGCTGTTTTTT CASSYRKANTGELFF
TRBJ2-1 TRBV10-2 - - TGCGCCAGCAGCCCCAGGGCCTCCTACAATGAGCAGTTCTTC CASSPRASYNEQFF
TRBJ2-1 TRBV27 - few TGTGCCAGCAGTCGCGGACGGCCGTCCTACAATGAGCAGTTCTTC CASSRGRPSYNEQFF
TRBJ1-1 TRBV12-3/TRBV12-4 - - TGTGCCAGCCTTATACACGGGGGGTTGGGTGAAGCTTTCTTT CASLIHGGLGEAFF
TRBJ2-2 TRBV29-1 - - TGCAGCGTTAGTCAGGATTACACCGGGGAGCTGTTTTTT CSVSQDYTGELFF
TRBJ1-2 TRBV18 TRBD1 few TGTGCCAGCTCACCACCGATAGGACAGGTTAACTATGGCTACACCTTC CASSPPIGQVNYGYTF
TRBJ2-5 TRBV5-1 - few TGCGCCAGCAGCTTATCGGGAGTTGCAGAGACCCAGTACTTC CASSLSGVAETQYF
TRBJ2-1 TRBV6-5 - many TGTGCCAGCAGTTCCGGACAGCTGATCGGCGTCGTCAATGAGCAGTTCTTC CASSSGQLIGVVNEQFF
TRBJ2-7 TRBV6-1 - - TGTGCCAGCACCAGATCCGGGGCAGGGGACGCCTACGAGCAGTACTTC CASTRSGAGDAYEQYF
TRBJ1-2 TRBV7-9 TRBD1 many TGTGCCAGCAGCAGGGGTGAGGGGGCCTATGGCTACACCTTC CASSRGEGAYGYTF
TRBJ1-2 TRBV12-3/TRBV12-4 - few TGTGCCAGCAGTCTTGACTCGGGCTACACCTTC CASSLDSGYTF
TRBJ2-7 TRBV6-5 - many TGTGCCAGCAGTTACGCGGGATCCGAGCAGTACTTC CASSYAGSEQYF
TRBJ2-2 TRBV3-1 - few TGTGCCAGCAGCCAAGGGGCGGTGGTCGCCGGGGAGCTGTTTTTT CASSQGAVVAGELFF
TRBJ1-3 TRBV27 - many TGTGCCAGCAGTCACGGGGAACCTGGAAACACCATATATTTT CASSHGEPGNTIYF
TRBJ1-4 TRBV1 - - TGCACCAGCAGCCCTCATCCGGGACGTGATGGGTGGTGTAATGAAAAACTGTTTTTT CTSSPHPGRDGWCNEKLFF
TRBJ2-3 TRBV24-1 TRBD2 few TGTGCCACCAGTGACCGGATAGCGGGAGGGTTTGCAGATACGCAGTATTTT CATSDRIAGGFADTQYF
TRBJ2-1 TRBV12-3/TRBV12-4 - many TGTGCCAGCAGTCAGGCCTACAAGTCCAATGAGCAGTTCTTC CASSQAYKSNEQFF
TRBJ2-3 TRBV10-3 - - TGTGCCATTTCCCCTCGCGCGGAGTCTCCAGATACGCAGTATTTT CAISPRAESPDTQYF
TRBJ2-1 TRBV30 - few TGTGCCTGGAGGAGAGTACCGATCAATGAGCAGTTCTTC CAWRRVPINEQFF
TRBJ1-3 TRBV7-2 - many TGTGCCAGCAGCCTCTCCTCCGGCAACTCTGGAAACACCATATATTTT CASSLSSGNSGNTIYF
TRBJ1-5 TRBV9 - - TGTGCCAGCAGCAGACGGGATAGCAATCAGCCCCAGCATTTT CASSRRDSNQPQHF
TRBJ2-5 TRBV7-8 - many TGTGCCAGCAGCTCAGAGACCCAGTACTTC CASSSETQYF
TRBJ2-3 TRBV7-8 TRBD2 few TGTGCCAGCAGCCCAAATCTAGCGGGAGGAACAGATACGCAGTATTTT CASSPNLAGGTDTQYF
TRBJ2-7 TRBV9 - few TGTGCCAGCAGCGTTAGACAGGGAGGCAACTACGAGCAGTACTTC CASSVRQGGNYEQYF
TRBJ2-7 TRBV27 TRBD1 few TGTGCCAGCAGTCGGGACAGAATCCACGAGCAGTACTTC CASSRDRIHEQYF